This T cell receptor (beta chain) was retrieved from a study of T cell repertoires in cytomegalovirus infection. Per germline, CDR1 SGHTA and CDR2 FQGNSA. V was trimmed by 6 bases and J by 5 bases, leaving 16 bases between them. The CDR3 contains 14 residues. Points on this clonotype: A read error may be the cause here, since a much bigger clone is one base away.

TCRdb processed the reads anew with MiXCR; each CDR3 protein has one entry. The table has about 740,000 distinct CDR3 sequences, 35% seen once. The sequence derives from a human donor in good health (CMV status not recorded). Some clones in this sample may be carry-over from other donors' samples. The chain combines TRBV7-2 with TRBJ2-5; a weak D match, TRBD1 (6 bases). The material sequenced was PBMCs. The CDR3 region has the DNA TGTGCCAGCAGAAGTACAGGGTACGGGGAGACCCAGTACTTC. It codes for CASRSTGYGETQYF.